The 22 T cell receptor beta chains presented below share a single source sample, sequenced in a study of cytomegalovirus exposure and HLA in healthy donors. Use of 60 Vbeta and 13 Jbeta primers characterized the PCR. Clones were read by immunoSEQ multiplex PCR, and TCRdb kept only the in-frame ones, dropping some. Among some 180,000 clones listed, approximately 82% were seen once. What was sequenced was PBMCs. The receptors shown here come from a girl aged 2-10 years in good health and CMV-seropositive.

The chain uses TRBV6-5 and TRBJ2-7; D gene ambiguous. This CDR3 is 14 amino acids long. V was clipped by 2 bases and J by 2 bases, with 10 bases between them. Germline CDR1 is MNHEY and CDR2 is SVGAGI. The CDR3 loop reads CASSYGTNTYEQYF. The CDR3 DNA is TGTGCCAGCAGTTACGGCACCAATACCTACGAGCAGTACTTC.

The chain uses TRBV2 and TRBJ1-1; D possibly corresponds to TRBD1 (6 bases). CDR1 and CDR2 from the germline V gene are SNHLY and FYNNEI. V was trimmed by 5 bases and J by 4 bases, leaving 17 bases between them. The CDR3 consists of 15 residues. The CDR3 DNA sequence: TGTGCCAGCAGTAGAAAGTCGGACAGCTCCACTGAAGCTTTCTTT. This encodes CASSRKSDSSTEAFF.

V gene TRBV13 combines with J gene TRBJ2-3; 10 nucleotides line up with TRBD2. Germline CDR1 reads PRHDT; CDR2 reads FYEKMQ (reference sequence). The CDR3 has 15 residues. Unmatched junction bases numbered 4, after V lost 6 bases and J lost 1 base. CDR3 protein: CASRLAGSGTDTQYF. The CDR3 DNA follows: TGTGCCAGCAGACTAGCGGGGTCCGGCACAGATACGCAGTATTTT.

This rearrangement joins TRBV18 to TRBJ2-5; a weak D match, TRBD1 (5 bases). The CDR3 loop spans 13 amino acids. CDR1 is KGHSH, CDR2 LQKENI, per germline. Trimming stripped 3 bases from V and 7 bases from J, with 12 bases between. The CDR3 DNA sequence: TGTGCCAGCTCACCGCCCGGACATGGGACCCAGTACTTC. It specifies CASSPPGHGTQYF.

This chain connects TRBV7-2 to TRBJ2-7; 7 bases fit TRBD1. J was trimmed by 2 bases and V by 4 bases; bases with no gene match: 2. The germline gives CDR1 SGHTA, CDR2 FQGNSA. The CDR3 sequence is 13 residues long. The DNA for the CDR3 is TGTGCCAGCAGCTCGACAGGGACCTACGAGCAGTACTTC. Translation: CASSSTGTYEQYF.

The chain combines TRBV29-1 with TRBJ2-1; 9 bases agree with TRBD2. V shed 6 bases, J shed 12 bases, and the junction held 6 bases outside the gene matches. The CDR3 spans 11 residues. Germline loops: CDR1 SQVTM, CDR2 ANQGSEA. The CDR3, as DNA: TGCAGCGTGGACCTAGCGGGGAGGCAGTTCTTC. Translated: CSVDLAGRQFF.

V and J are TRBV5-1 and TRBJ1-2; unclear D gene. Germline loops: CDR1 SGHRS, CDR2 YFSETQ. V lost 0 bases to trimming and J lost 4 bases, with 10 bases between them. The CDR3 covers 14 residues. CDR3 DNA sequence: TGCGCCAGCAGCTTGGGCCAGGAGGCCTATGGCTACACCTTC. It is translated as CASSLGQEAYGYTF.

The V call is TRBV5-8, the J call TRBJ2-7; the match to TRBD1 covers 8 bases. Germline CDR1 reads SGHTS; CDR2 reads YDEGEE. The CDR3 is 15 amino acids. The trim removed 4 bases at V and 3 bases at J, leaving 9 bases unmatched. CDR3 residues: CASSALVDRDYEQYF. The DNA for the CDR3 is TGTGCCAGCAGCGCCCTCGTGGACAGGGACTACGAGCAGTACTTC.

CDR3 DNA: TGTGCCAGCAGCTCCTCTGCGGCCGGGGAGCTGTTTTTT. Translated: CASSSSAAGELFF. The V call is TRBV6-5, the J call TRBJ2-2; D remains ambiguous. Germline-derived CDR1 and CDR2 are MNHEY and SVGAGI. The germline V and J ends were trimmed by 6 bases and 6 bases, with 11 bases remaining between them. The length of the CDR3 is 13 residues.

The chain couples TRBV6-1 to TRBJ2-7, with TRBD1 identical over 8 bases. The germline V gene has CDR1 MNHNS and CDR2 SASEGT. V dropped 6 bases and J dropped 3; count of bases not matched to a gene: 7. The CDR3 covers 14 residues. The CDR3 DNA reads TGTGCCAGCAGAGGGGGGACAGGTGGCTACGAGCAGTACTTC. As protein: CASRGGTGGYEQYF.

This chain uses TRBV7-2 with TRBJ2-5; tentative D call: TRBD2 (5 bases). Trimming left V 0 bases short and J 3 bases short, with 14 bases between. The germline gives CDR1 SGHTA, CDR2 FQGNSA. The CDR3 is 16 residues long. CDR3 region: CASSLARQGAEETQYF. DNA of the CDR3: TGTGCCAGCAGCTTAGCGAGGCAAGGAGCGGAAGAGACCCAGTACTTC.

Concerning this clone: At the DNA level, this CDR3 is encoded by other sequences in the same sample as well. The chain recombines TRBV19 with TRBJ2-3, with D perhaps TRBD2 (6 bases). The CDR3 covers 13 residues. V was clipped by 4 bases and J by 4 bases, with 9 bases between them. CDR1 LNHDA and CDR2 SQIVND come from the germline V gene (reference sequence). The DNA of the CDR3 is TGTGCCAGTAGTACCGGGACTTCAGATACGCAGTATTTT. It codes for CASSTGTSDTQYF.

The chain employs TRBV30 and TRBJ1-1; 7 bases agree with TRBD1. Trimming removed 5 bases from V and 4 bases from J; junction bases left unmatched: 10. The germline V gene encodes CDR1 GTSNPN and CDR2 SVGIG (reference sequence). The CDR3 length is 14 residues. The CDR3 DNA follows: TGTGCCTGGGACAGGGTAGAGGGGGGCACTGAAGCTTTCTTT. This gives the protein CAWDRVEGGTEAFF.

The chain recombines TRBV19 with TRBJ1-2; D perhaps matches TRBD1 (6 bases). The CDR3 is made up of 14 amino acids. Germline CDR1 LNHDA, CDR2 SQIVND (reference sequence). Trimming left V 5 bases short and J 5 bases short, with 15 bases between. In DNA form, the CDR3 reads TGTGCCAGTAGTCGGGACATCCGGGTATATGGCTACACCTTC. It translates to CASSRDIRVYGYTF.

This sequence joins TRBV2 and TRBJ2-6; maybe TRBD1 (5 bases). Germline-derived CDR1 and CDR2 are SNHLY and FYNNEI. V dropped 5 bases and J dropped 4 bases, with 21 bases sitting between them. There are 18 residues in the CDR3. CDR3 nucleotide sequence: TGTGCCAGCAGTCGGAACCCCGTCAGGGCAGTCGGGGCCAACGTCCTGACTTTC. Amino acids: CASSRNPVRAVGANVLTF.

This sequence joins TRBV11-3 and TRBJ2-6; 8 bases fit TRBD2. Trimming took 5 bases from V and 2 from J; bases not matched to a gene: 5. Germline CDR1 reads SGHNT; CDR2 reads YENEEA. The CDR3 is made up of 16 amino acids. In DNA, the CDR3 is TGTGCCAGCAGCGTCCGCGGGGGGCCTGGGGCCAACGTCCTGACTTTC. Translating gives CASSVRGGPGANVLTF. The entire variable domain, with the rest obtained from reference TRBV11-3 and TRBJ2-6, is as follows: EAGVVQSPRYKIIEKKQPVAFWCNPISGHNTLYWYLQNLGQGPELLIRYENEEAVDDSQLPKDRFSAERLKGVDSTLKIQPAELGDSAVYLCASSVRGGPGANVLTFGAGSRLTVL.

The V and J genes are TRBV11-3 and TRBJ2-1; 9 positions match TRBD2. The CDR3 has 15 residues. Germline CDR1 SGHNT, CDR2 YENEEA. Trimming removed 7 bases from V and 0 bases from J; junction bases left unmatched: 4. The CDR3 DNA is TGTGCCAGCACCGCGGGAGGGAGCTCCTACAATGAGCAGTTCTTC. It is translated as CASTAGGSSYNEQFF.

The V gene is TRBV6-5, the J gene TRBJ2-1; 8 bases fit TRBD2. V gave up 5 bases and J gave up 9 bases; unmatched junction bases: 0. The CDR3 runs to 11 residues. Germline V lookup: CDR1 MNHEY, CDR2 SVGAGI. The CDR3 spells CASSLAGEQFF. The CDR3 DNA reads as TGTGCCAGCAGTCTAGCGGGTGAGCAGTTCTTC.

This chain links TRBV30 with TRBJ2-5; 8 bases agree with TRBD2. V was pared by 2 bases and J by 2 bases, with 13 bases of the junction left unmatched. This CDR3 spans 17 amino acids. CDR1 is GTSNPN and CDR2 is SVGIG in the germline V gene (reference sequence). The CDR3 here is CAWSRVGSGTRQETQYF. Written as DNA, the CDR3 is TGTGCCTGGAGTCGTGTCGGTAGCGGGACTCGACAAGAGACCCAGTACTTC.

The CDR3, as DNA: TGCGCCAGCAGCCAAAACGACTTGAGGGAGGTCACTGAAGCTTTCTTT. It specifies CASSQNDLREVTEAFF. J is TRBJ1-1 and V is TRBV4-1; D is unresolved. V was shortened by 2 bases and J by 4 bases, with 17 bases between the two germline ends. This CDR3 has 16 amino acids. The germline CDR1 and CDR2 sequences are MGHRA and YSYEKL.

V usage is TRBV11-3 and J usage is TRBJ2-3; tentatively, D is TRBD2 (5 bases). Germline lookup yields CDR1 SGHNT and CDR2 YENEEA. Deletions cut 0 bases from V and 1 base from J, with 11 bases between. The CDR3 is 16 amino acids. The CDR3 reads CASSLDSRGGTDTQYF. Here the CDR3 DNA reads TGTGCCAGCAGCTTAGATTCCCGGGGTGGCACAGATACGCAGTATTTT.

This chain joins TRBV5-6 and TRBJ2-7, with 8 bases lining up with TRBD2. There are 16 residues in the CDR3. Trimming removed 4 bases from V and 2 bases from J; junction bases left unmatched: 11. Germline values: CDR1 SGHDT, CDR2 YYEEEE. The CDR3 nucleotides are TGTGCCAGCAGCGCCCCCGGGGTAGCGGGGACCTACGAGCAGTACTTC. Translation: CASSAPGVAGTYEQYF.